The next 16 T cell receptor beta chains were all read from a single sample in a study of CD8+ T cells in alopecia areata. Treatment denoted: oral pan-JAK inhibitor, 5-10 mg twice daily. cDNA prepared by RNA extraction and subsequent reverse transcription served as the template for sequencing. Here immunoSEQ multiplex PCR was the method, and the copy in TCRdb shows in-frame clones only, minus some. The sample comprises 140,000 to 150,000 clones, roughly 54% of which are singletons, and more than 15% rests with the top ten. Sequencing used CD8+ T cells sorted from blood, obtained at week 4, from a patient treated with tofacitinib. All receptors come from a human donor with alopecia areata.

The DNA for the CDR3 is TGTGCCAGCACTCAACAGGGCTCCTACACCGGGGAGCTGTTTTTT. Its protein product is CASTQQGSYTGELFF. This sequence joins TRBV5-6 and TRBJ2-2, with a weak D call TRBD1 (6 bases). The CDR3 has 15 amino acids. Trimming pared 6 bases from V and 3 bases from J, leaving 15 bases between. From germline, CDR1 is SGHDT and CDR2 YYEEEE.

This chain joins TRBV13 and TRBJ2-2; a weak D match, TRBD1 (6 bases). V lost 5 bases to trimming and J lost 10 bases, with 17 bases between them. CDR3 length equals 14 residues. Germline CDR1 PRHDT, CDR2 FYEKMQ (reference sequence). The CDR3 bases are TGTGCCAGCAGCAGATCGAGACAGGCCGTGGAGCTGTTTTTT. It specifies CASSRSRQAVELFF.

The CDR3 spells CASSEDPAGVTYEQYF. For the CDR3, the DNA is TGTGCCAGCAGTGAAGACCCAGCGGGGGTTACATACGAGCAGTACTTC. The chain carries TRBV2 and TRBJ2-7; 8 bases map to TRBD2. There are 16 residues in the CDR3. The germline CDR1 and CDR2 sequences are SNHLY and FYNNEI. Trimming cost V 1 base and J 4 bases; bases outside gene matches: 9. The full variable domain, in which reference TRBV2 and TRBJ2-7 provide the parts outside the CDR3, is EPEVTQTPSHQVTQMGQEVILRCVPISNHLYFYWYRQILGQKVEFLVSFYNNEISEKSEIFDDQFSVERPDGSNFTLKIRSTKLEDSAMYFCASSEDPAGVTYEQYFGPGTRLTVT.

The table lists this clone with a count of one. The gene calls are TRBV15 and TRBJ1-1; D is unclear. The CDR3 loop spans 12 amino acids. Germline lookup yields CDR1 LNHNV and CDR2 YYDKDF (reference sequence). Trimming removed 1 base at V and 6 bases at J, with 6 bases between. The CDR3 coding sequence is TGTGCCACCAGCAGAGCCGGGGCTGAAGCTTTCTTT. Its translation is CATSRAGAEAFF.

CDR3 sequence: CASRPGQGAYEQYF. CDR3 DNA sequence: TGCGCCAGCAGGCCGGGACAGGGGGCCTACGAGCAGTACTTC. The rearrangement links TRBV4-1 to TRBJ2-7; 11 bases match TRBD1. The CDR3 has 14 amino acids. Trimming took 6 bases from V and 2 from J; bases not matched to a gene: 3. Germline CDR1 and CDR2: MGHRA and YSYEKL.

V usage is TRBV4-1 and J usage is TRBJ2-7; tentative D call: TRBD1 (6 bases). There are 14 residues in the CDR3. Germline loops: CDR1 MGHRA, CDR2 YSYEKL. V lost 1 base, J lost 3 bases, and 10 bases lay in between. CDR3 in amino acids: CASSQVQGRYEQYF. CDR3 bases: TGCGCCAGCAGCCAAGTTCAGGGGCGCTACGAGCAGTACTTC.

The V call is TRBV5-1, the J call TRBJ2-1, with 11 bases aligning to TRBD2. Germline values: CDR1 SGHRS, CDR2 YFSETQ. This CDR3 region has 19 residues. Germline trimming cut 3 bases from V and 2 bases from J; bases unmatched to any gene: 13. The CDR3 loop is CASSSAPPSGGIPYNEQFF. CDR3 coding DNA: TGCGCCAGCAGCTCGGCCCCCCCTAGCGGGGGGATTCCCTACAATGAGCAGTTCTTC. Drawing the rest from reference TRBV5-1 and TRBJ2-1, the complete variable domain is KAGVTQTPRYLIKTRGQQVTLSCSPISGHRSVSWYQQTPGQGLQFLFEYFSETQRNKGNFPGRFSGRQFSNSRSEMNVSTLELGDSALYLCASSSAPPSGGIPYNEQFFGPGTRLTVL.

The chain is built from TRBV2 and TRBJ1-2, with D uncertain. With 1 base removed from V and 2 bases from J, the gap between germline ends came to 14 bases. The CDR3 consists of 16 residues. Germline V gene sequence: CDR1 SNHLY, CDR2 FYNNEI. The CDR3 DNA sequence: TGTGCCAGCAGTGAAGTCACGGCAGGCGGAAACTATGGCTACACCTTC. As protein: CASSEVTAGGNYGYTF.

J is TRBJ2-2 and V is TRBV5-1; 10 bases agree with TRBD1. Trimming at V came to 2 bases and at J to 3 bases, leaving 7 bases not matched to a gene. The CDR3 runs 17 residues. The germline V gene has CDR1 SGHRS and CDR2 YFSETQ. The chain's CDR3 is CASSLPRDRGDTGELFF. CDR3 sequence (DNA): TGCGCCAGCAGCTTACCTCGGGACAGGGGAGACACCGGGGAGCTGTTTTTT.

This clone was observed once. This chain connects TRBV6-5 to TRBJ2-3; D could derive from TRBD1 or TRBD2 (6 bases each). Germline lookup yields CDR1 MNHEY and CDR2 SVGAGI. The CDR3 runs to 13 residues. With 5 bases removed from V and 1 base from J, the gap between germline ends came to 7 bases. DNA for the CDR3: TGTGCCAGCAGTAGGGGGGGCACAGATACGCAGTATTTT. Protein product: CASSRGGTDTQYF.

The J gene is TRBJ2-2, the V gene TRBV6-5; no reliable D call. V dropped 2 bases and J dropped 5 bases, with 6 bases sitting between them. The CDR3 has 13 residues. From germline, CDR1 is MNHEY and CDR2 SVGAGI. The CDR3, as DNA: TGTGCCAGCAGTTACAGATGGACCGGGGAGCTGTTTTTT. This gives the protein CASSYRWTGELFF.

This rearrangement joins TRBV9 to TRBJ2-5; D gene unclear. The CDR3 runs 12 residues. The germline V gene has CDR1 SGDLS and CDR2 YYNGEE. Trimming stripped 5 bases from V and 3 bases from J, with 8 bases between. DNA for the CDR3: TGTGCCAGCAGTTCACGGGAAGAGACCCAGTACTTC. Translation: CASSSREETQYF. Drawing the rest from reference TRBV9 and TRBJ2-5, the complete variable domain is DSGVTQTPKHLITATGQRVTLRCSPRSGDLSVYWYQQSLDQGLQFLIQYYNGEERAKGNILERFSAQQFPDLHSELNLSSLELGDSALYFCASSSREETQYFGPGTRLLVL.

In its sample, this clone was seen a few times. The chain couples TRBV14 to TRBJ2-2; D is uncertain. The CDR3 contains 17 residues. CDR1 SGHDN and CDR2 FVKESK come from the germline V gene. V was clipped by 3 bases and J by 0 bases, with 14 bases between them. The CDR3 protein is CASSQYLSGPNTGELFF. In DNA form, the CDR3 reads TGTGCCAGCAGCCAGTACCTCTCGGGCCCGAACACCGGGGAGCTGTTTTTT.

This clone was seen once. The chain couples TRBV4-1 to TRBJ1-1; the D gene is possibly TRBD1 (6 bases). Trimming left V 4 bases short and J 5 bases short, with 11 bases between. The CDR3 length is 13 residues. Germline V gives CDR1 MGHRA, CDR2 YSYEKL. This CDR3 is CASSRPGATEAFF. In DNA form, the CDR3 reads TGCGCCAGCAGCCGCCCGGGGGCAACTGAAGCTTTCTTT.

This clone appeared a few times. The J gene is TRBJ2-2, the V gene TRBV15; the D gene is possibly TRBD1 (5 bases). CDR1 is LNHNV and CDR2 is YYDKDF in the germline V gene (reference sequence). CDR3 length: 15 amino acids. The germline V and J ends were trimmed by 4 bases and 0 bases, with 9 bases remaining between them. In DNA, the CDR3 is TGTGCCACCAGCATCGACAGTACGAACACCGGGGAGCTGTTTTTT. Translated, it gives CATSIDSTNTGELFF.

This chain links TRBV5-1 with TRBJ2-2, with 7 bases lining up with TRBD2. Germline CDR1 reads SGHRS; CDR2 reads YFSETQ. This CDR3 has 16 amino acids. With 4 bases clipped from V and 3 bases from J, the junction kept 9 bases outside the gene matches. Written as DNA, the CDR3 is TGCGCCAGCAGCGTCACTAGCGCCGGCGACACCGGGGAGCTGTTTTTT. Amino acids: CASSVTSAGDTGELFF.